These T cell receptor beta chains were read from a single sample in a study of response to subunit inactivated influenza vaccine. MiXCR, run by TCRdb on the RT-PCR reads, gives a single entry per CDR3 protein. The table has about 540,000 distinct CDR3 sequences, around 21% seen once. This sample was shared with a second study, whose subject was T cells expressing NK-cell markers.

Sequencing used CD4+ T cells sorted from PBMCs, obtained 11 to 12 days after vaccination. All receptors derive from a man aged 50 to 60 who received an inactivated influenza vaccine. Both conserved end residues are part of each CDR3. D genes are given only for firm matches. Clone size is shown for a subset of rows, as once, few, many or a class of expanded clone.

v_gene	abundance	j_gene	d_gene	CDR3nt	CDR3aa
TRBV20-1	.	TRBJ2-2	TRBD1	TGCAGTGCTCGCCCAACAGGGGAGAGGACCGGGGAGCTGTTTTTT	CSARPTGERTGELFF
TRBV5-5	.	TRBJ2-5	.	TGTGCCAGCAGCTTGCAAGGGGCCCTCCTCCAAGAGACCCAGTACTTC	CASSLQGALLQETQYF
TRBV5-6	many	TRBJ1-1	.	TGTGCCAGCAGCCCCTTCTTTTCGAACACTGAAGCTTTCTTT	CASSPFFSNTEAFF
TRBV29-1	few	TRBJ2-5	.	TGCAGCGTCAGGAATCTGTACCAAGAGACCCAGTACTTC	CSVRNLYQETQYF
TRBV12-3/TRBV12-4	.	TRBJ2-1	.	TGTGCCAGCAGACTTTCCGTGGGCAATGAGCAGTTCTTC	CASRLSVGNEQFF
TRBV12-3/TRBV12-4	.	TRBJ1-2	.	TGTGCCAGCAGTTCAGGCGGGAACTATGGCTACACCTTC	CASSSGGNYGYTF
TRBV29-1	.	TRBJ1-2	.	TGCAGCGTTGGTAAGAGACAGGATTATGGCTACACCTTC	CSVGKRQDYGYTF
TRBV29-1	.	TRBJ2-7	.	TGCAGCGTTGCTGGGGACCCCTACGAGCAGTACTTC	CSVAGDPYEQYF
TRBV4-3	few	TRBJ1-6	.	TGCGCCAGCAGCCAAGACAGGGGCGTTGGATCACCCCTCCACTTT	CASSQDRGVGSPLHF
TRBV20-1	.	TRBJ1-1	.	TGCAGTGCTGAACGGCAGGGAAGGACTGAAGCTTTCTTT	CSAERQGRTEAFF
TRBV2	.	TRBJ1-5	TRBD1	TGTGCCAGCGCGACAGGGGTCAATCAGCCCCAGCATTTT	CASATGVNQPQHF
TRBV7-9	.	TRBJ2-3	.	TGTGCCAGCAGTTTTGGGGCAGGGCTCGGAGATACGCAGTATTTT	CASSFGAGLGDTQYF
TRBV6-1	.	TRBJ1-4	TRBD1	TGTGCCAGCAGTGGGGCCCCGGGACAGATTATTAATGAAAAACTGTTTTTT	CASSGAPGQIINEKLFF
TRBV25-1	.	TRBJ1-1	TRBD1	TGTGCCAGCAGGGGGACAGGGTTTGCAGAGGACACTGAAGCTTTCTTT	CASRGTGFAEDTEAFF
TRBV11-2	.	TRBJ2-4	TRBD2	TGTGCCAGCAGCTCCATTGGGGCTAGCGGGAGTACCAAAAACATTCAGTACTTC	CASSSIGASGSTKNIQYF
TRBV20-1	.	TRBJ1-2	.	TGCAGTGGGGGCGGTGGGGTTTTCGGCTACACCTTC	CSGGGGVFGYTF
TRBV4-2	.	TRBJ1-4	TRBD1	TGTGCCAGCAGCCAAGAACCCAGGGGGCTGACAAATGAAAAACTGTTTTTT	CASSQEPRGLTNEKLFF
TRBV15	few	TRBJ2-2	TRBD1	TGTGCCACCGCCGGGACAGGGGTTACCGGGGAGCTGTTTTTT	CATAGTGVTGELFF
TRBV7-8	.	TRBJ2-5	.	TGTGCCAGCAGCTTAGGACCAGCTCTAGAGACCCAGTACTTC	CASSLGPALETQYF
TRBV15	.	TRBJ1-3	.	TGTGCCACCAGCCCCTCCCGGCTGGGGGCTGGAAACACCATATATTTT	CATSPSRLGAGNTIYF
TRBV7-2	.	TRBJ1-4	.	TGTGCCAGCAGCTTAGGTCTAGGTCGTGAAAAACTGTTTTTT	CASSLGLGREKLFF
TRBV25-1	few	TRBJ2-4	.	TGTGCCAGCAGTGAAGATGCGAGGGGGGCGGCCAAAAACATTCAGTACTTC	CASSEDARGAAKNIQYF
TRBV6-1	few	TRBJ2-1	TRBD1	TGTGCCAGCAGGCCCTACAGGGGGCCAAGTGAGCAGTTCTTC	CASRPYRGPSEQFF
TRBV20-1	.	TRBJ2-1	TRBD2	TGCAGTGCTAGAGGCTCGATGGTAGCGGGATCCTACAATGAGCAGTTCTTC	CSARGSMVAGSYNEQFF
TRBV6-2/TRBV6-3	.	TRBJ2-3	.	TGTGCCAGCACTGGACGGCTAGCTTTTAGCACAGATACGCAGTATTTT	CASTGRLAFSTDTQYF
TRBV4-3	many	TRBJ2-3	TRBD2	TGCGCCAGCAGCCAAGACCCCGGGAGGGCCAGCACAGATACGCAGTATTTT	CASSQDPGRASTDTQYF
TRBV12-3/TRBV12-4	.	TRBJ2-7	TRBD2	TGTGCCAGCAGTTCAACCGGGACTAGATCCTACGAGCAGTACTTC	CASSSTGTRSYEQYF
TRBV29-1	.	TRBJ2-5	.	TGCAGCGTAGGGACGGTCGTTCAAGAGACCCAGTACTTC	CSVGTVVQETQYF
TRBV7-2	.	TRBJ2-7	.	TGTGCCAGCAGCTTAAGTGCCGGGCAGGGGTTCTACGAGCAGTACTTC	CASSLSAGQGFYEQYF
TRBV12-3/TRBV12-4	few	TRBJ2-1	.	TGTGCCAGCAGTTTAAGGGGGGATCTCCGCAATGAGCAGTTCTTC	CASSLRGDLRNEQFF
TRBV5-1	.	TRBJ2-5	TRBD2	TGCGCCAGCAGCTTGGAGTCTAGCGGATATCACCAAGAGACCCAGTACTTC	CASSLESSGYHQETQYF
TRBV7-2	.	TRBJ2-5	TRBD2	TGTGCCAGCAGCTTATCAATCTCTAGCGGGAGGAGTGAGACCCAGTACTTC	CASSLSISSGRSETQYF
TRBV3-1	few	TRBJ1-6	.	TGTGCCAGCAGCCAAGTGGGGACTTTCTCGGGTAATTCACCCCTCCACTTT	CASSQVGTFSGNSPLHF
TRBV20-1	.	TRBJ2-7	TRBD2	TGCAGTGCTAGAGGGTCGGCGGGAGGCCTGCAAGGCGAGCAGTACTTC	CSARGSAGGLQGEQYF
TRBV20-1	.	TRBJ2-7	.	TGCAGTGCTAGAGATATAAGGGAGCAGTACTTC	CSARDIREQYF
TRBV27	.	TRBJ2-3	.	TGTGCCAGCAGGCCATTTGGGGGGCAAACAGATACGCAGTATTTT	CASRPFGGQTDTQYF
TRBV6-2/TRBV6-3	.	TRBJ2-3	TRBD1	TGTGCCAGCAGGACTATGGACAGGGGAAGCCCAGATACGCAGTATTTT	CASRTMDRGSPDTQYF
TRBV10-2	few	TRBJ2-3	.	TGCGCCAGCAGTGACAGCTCCGCAGATACGCAGTATTTT	CASSDSSADTQYF
TRBV4-3	.	TRBJ1-6	.	TGCGCCAGCAGCCAACGACAGCGCGATAATTCACCCCTCCACTTT	CASSQRQRDNSPLHF
TRBV20-1	.	TRBJ2-7	TRBD1	TGCAGAGCTCAAACAGGGGGCGCAGGCTACGAGCAGTACTTC	CRAQTGGAGYEQYF
TRBV14	.	TRBJ2-7	TRBD2	TGTGCCAGCAGCCAACAACTAGCGGGAGTGGGGGAGCAGTACTTC	CASSQQLAGVGEQYF
TRBV7-9	few	TRBJ1-2	.	TGTGCCAGCAGCTTAGCGCTTGGCGGGGGGCGGAGTGGCTACACCTTC	CASSLALGGGRSGYTF
TRBV30	few	TRBJ2-7	.	TGTGCCTGGAGCGTTACAGGGTTTGTTCGGTACTTC	CAWSVTGFVRYF
TRBV6-1	.	TRBJ2-5	.	TGTGCCAGCAGTCCGACTAGGGAAGAGACCCAGTACTTC	CASSPTREETQYF
TRBV7-3	.	TRBJ2-2	TRBD2	TGTGCCAGCAGCTTAACCTCGGGACTAGCGGTGAACACCGGGGAGCTGTTTTTT	CASSLTSGLAVNTGELFF
TRBV6-5	few	TRBJ2-3	TRBD2	TGTGCCAGCAGTTACGGGACTAGCGGGGGGGCCCGCACAGATACGCAGTATTTT	CASSYGTSGGARTDTQYF
TRBV6-6	.	TRBJ1-4	.	TGTGCCTCGCGGGGGCCGACTAATGAAAAACTGTTTTTT	CASRGPTNEKLFF
TRBV7-2	few	TRBJ1-4	.	TGTGCCAGCAGCCCCCCCTACGCTAATGAAAAACTGTTTTTT	CASSPPYANEKLFF
TRBV27	.	TRBJ1-5	.	TGTGCCAGTTCGGGCGAACCGGGGAATCAGCCCCAGCATTTT	CASSGEPGNQPQHF
TRBV4-1	.	TRBJ2-2	.	TGCGCCAGCAGGCCCTTAGACGGATTAAACACCGGGGAGCTGTTTTTT	CASRPLDGLNTGELFF
TRBV27	few	TRBJ2-7	TRBD1	TGTGCCAGCAGTGCACGGGGACAGGGAAGCGCCGAGCAGTACTTC	CASSARGQGSAEQYF
TRBV6-2/TRBV6-3	.	TRBJ2-1	.	TGTGCCAGCACTCCCGGGGGATCTCGCGAGCAGTTCTTC	CASTPGGSREQFF
TRBV7-2	few	TRBJ2-7	.	TGTGCCAGCAGCTTAGCGCACGGCAGAAACTACGAGCAGTACTTC	CASSLAHGRNYEQYF
TRBV6-2/TRBV6-3	few	TRBJ1-5	.	TGTGCCAGCAGTTACTCGATCAAGAGGGGCAGTCAGCCCCAGCATTTT	CASSYSIKRGSQPQHF
TRBV7-2	few	TRBJ2-1	TRBD2	TGTGCCAGCAGCTTAGTCGGAGCGGGATATGAGCAGTTCTTC	CASSLVGAGYEQFF
TRBV7-3	few	TRBJ2-5	.	TGTGCCAGCAGCTCAGAGGGCGGTCGAGAGACCCAGTACTTC	CASSSEGGRETQYF
TRBV29-1	few	TRBJ2-1	TRBD2	TGCAGCGTTGAACCTTTGCCCGGGACTAGCGGGGTAGTTTACAATGAGCAGTTCTTC	CSVEPLPGTSGVVYNEQFF
TRBV20-1	many	TRBJ2-7	TRBD2	TGCAGCGCTAGCGGAACCTCCTACGAGCAGTACTTC	CSASGTSYEQYF
TRBV7-9	few	TRBJ1-4	.	TGTGCCAGCAGCCGAAAGGGGGTATGGGAAAAACTGTTTTTT	CASSRKGVWEKLFF